These 13 T cell receptor beta chains share one sample of origin, sequenced in a study of vaccination effects on CD4 cells after COVID-19. These TCRs' antigens remain unknown. Cells that had been cultured for 10 days were the source of isolated CD4+ T cells. Profiling relied on immunoSEQ multiplex PCR, and the TCRdb table lists in-frame clones only, not all of them. The profile shows about 74,000 clones, roughly three quarters of them singletons. Here the sequenced sample was CD4+ T cells from PBMCs cultured without peptide, taken before COVID-19 vaccination. The receptors shown here come from a human donor who received a COVID-19 vaccine.

The genes are TRBV18 and TRBJ2-5, with D possibly TRBD2 on 5 matching bases. The CDR3 runs to 14 residues. V was pared by 3 bases and J by 5 bases, with 13 bases between. Germline V gene lookup returns CDR1 KGHSH and CDR2 LQKENI. CDR3 nucleotides: TGTGCCAGCTCACCGACCCGGGGTGGGGAGACCCAGTACTTC. Its translation: CASSPTRGGETQYF. Full variable domain (rest looked up from reference TRBV18 and TRBJ2-5): NAGVMQNPRHLVRRRGQEARLRCSPMKGHSHVYWYRQLPEEGLKFMVYLQKENIIDESGMPKERFSAEFPKEGPSILRIQQVVRGDSAAYFCASSPTRGGETQYFGPGTRLLVL.

This clone was observed a handful of times. This chain links TRBV2 with TRBJ1-5, with TRBD1 matching 8 bases. The length of the CDR3 is 14 residues. Trimming at V came to 4 bases and at J to 5 bases, leaving 4 bases not matched to a gene. CDR1 SNHLY and CDR2 FYNNEI come from the germline V gene. Here the CDR3 reads CASSGTGKDQPQHF. The DNA of the CDR3 is TGTGCCAGCAGTGGGACAGGGAAAGATCAGCCCCAGCATTTT.

The chain couples TRBV6-6 to TRBJ2-7, with 7 bases fitting TRBD1. J lost 10 bases, V lost 6 bases, and 9 bases had no gene match. The germline V gene encodes CDR1 MNHNY and CDR2 SVGAGI (reference sequence). This CDR3 has 12 amino acids. Here the CDR3 reads CASSRQGSPQYV. Here the CDR3 DNA reads TGTGCCAGCAGCCGACAGGGTAGCCCCCAGTACGTC.

The J gene is TRBJ1-1, the V gene TRBV18; 7 bases are shared with TRBD1. Germline CDR1 is KGHSH and CDR2 is LQKENI. The CDR3 loop spans 15 amino acids. J gave up 0 bases and V 0 bases, and 1 base lay outside the gene matches. CDR3 sequence reads: CASSPPGTVNTEAFF. In DNA, the CDR3 is TGTGCCAGCTCACCACCGGGGACAGTGAACACTGAAGCTTTCTTT.

The chain has TRBV30 and TRBJ1-6; TRBD1 is a possible D gene (6 bases). Trimming took off 0 bases at V and 10 bases at J, with 10 bases between the two ends. The V gene's germline CDR1 is GTSNPN and CDR2 SVGIG (reference sequence). The CDR3 spans 13 residues. The CDR3 sequence: CAWSVQGNSPLHF. The CDR3 coding sequence is TGTGCCTGGAGTGTACAGGGCAACTCACCCCTCCACTTT. The full variable domain, completed using reference TRBV30 and TRBJ1-6, is SQTIHQWPATLVQPVGSPLSLECTVEGTSNPNLYWYRQAAGRGLQLLFYSVGIGQISSEVPQNLSASRPQDRQFILSSKKLLLSDSGFYLCAWSVQGNSPLHFGNGTRLTVT.

The chain carries TRBV6-1 and TRBJ1-1, with D maybe TRBD1 (6 bases). V was clipped by 3 bases and J by 1 base, with 15 bases between them. Looked up from germline, CDR1 is MNHNS and CDR2 is SASEGT. This CDR3 comprises 16 residues. The CDR3, as DNA: TGTGCCAGCAGTGACCAACCAGTAGGGGGGAACACTGAAGCTTTCTTT. Protein: CASSDQPVGGNTEAFF.

The chain is built from TRBV28 and TRBJ1-2; no clear D gene. The CDR3 is 12 amino acids. The V and J ends lost 3 bases and 3 bases respectively, with 5 bases between them. Germline V gene sequence: CDR1 MDHEN, CDR2 SYDVKM. The CDR3 DNA reads TGTGCCAGCAGTTTGATGGACTATGGCTACACCTTC. Translated: CASSLMDYGYTF.

The gene calls are TRBV7-2 and TRBJ2-5, with a weak D call TRBD2 (5 bases). The CDR3 contains 15 residues. Trimming shortened V by 3 bases and J by 4 bases, and 15 bases separated the two germline ends. Germline V gives CDR1 SGHTA, CDR2 FQGNSA. CDR3 amino acids: CASSFIRGFGETQYF. The CDR3 DNA reads as TGTGCCAGCAGCTTTATTCGGGGATTCGGAGAGACCCAGTACTTC.

The chain couples TRBV24-1 to TRBJ2-5; D is possibly TRBD1 (6 bases). Germline V CDR1 and CDR2: KGHDR, SFDVKD. The V end was cut by 4 bases, the J end by 5 bases, with 16 bases between. The CDR3 has 15 residues. The CDR3 region is CATSDPQGSGETQYF. The CDR3 bases are TGTGCCACCAGTGACCCACAGGGATCCGGTGAGACCCAGTACTTC.

The J gene is TRBJ2-5, the V gene TRBV10-3; the D gene could be TRBD1 or TRBD2 (6 bases each). Trimming stripped 0 bases from V and 5 bases from J, with 10 bases between. CDR1 ENHRY and CDR2 SYGVKD come from the germline V gene. The CDR3 sequence is 14 residues long. The DNA for the CDR3 is TGTGCCATCAGTGAGTCCGGGGGCAGGGAGACCCAGTACTTC. Its protein is CAISESGGRETQYF.

The chain recombines TRBV7-2 with TRBJ2-7; 11 bases are a match to TRBD2. The CDR3 extends over 15 amino acids. After removal of 1 base from V and 4 bases from J, the junction contained 3 bases not matched to a gene. Germline values: CDR1 SGHTA, CDR2 FQGNSA. CDR3 DNA sequence: TGTGCCAGCAGCTTAGATACTAGCGGGGGTTACGAGCAGTACGTC. Protein product: CASSLDTSGGYEQYV.

V usage is TRBV19 and J usage is TRBJ1-5, with D perhaps TRBD1 (5 bases). Germline CDR1 is LNHDA and CDR2 is SQIVND (reference sequence). The CDR3 loop spans 14 amino acids. Trimming took off 7 bases at V and 2 bases at J, with 12 bases between the two ends. This CDR3 is CASKPGTGNQPQHF. In DNA form, the CDR3 reads TGTGCCAGTAAGCCGGGGACGGGCAATCAGCCCCAGCATTTT.

The chain carries TRBV11-3 and TRBJ2-1, with 7 bases aligning to TRBD2. Germline V gene data show CDR1 as SGHNT and CDR2 as YENEEA. The CDR3 is made up of 13 amino acids. The V and J ends lost 4 bases and 4 bases, in that order; junction bases with no gene match: 1. DNA for the CDR3: TGTGCCAGCAGCTCGGGGGGTTACAATGAGCAGTTCTTC. This encodes CASSSGGYNEQFF.